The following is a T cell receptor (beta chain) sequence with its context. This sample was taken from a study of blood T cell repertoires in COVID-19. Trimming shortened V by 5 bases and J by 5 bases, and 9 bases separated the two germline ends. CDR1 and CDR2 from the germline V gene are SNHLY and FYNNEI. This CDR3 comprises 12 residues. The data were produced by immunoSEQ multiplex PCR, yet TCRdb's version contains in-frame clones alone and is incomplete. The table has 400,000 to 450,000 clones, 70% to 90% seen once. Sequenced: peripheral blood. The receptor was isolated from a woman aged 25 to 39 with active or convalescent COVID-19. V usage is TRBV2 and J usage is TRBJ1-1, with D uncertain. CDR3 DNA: TGTGCCAGCAGTCCTGATAGTACTGAAGCTTTCTTT. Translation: CASSPDSTEAFF.